These T cell receptor beta chains were read from a single sample in a study of cytotoxic CD8 clonotypes in ibrutinib-treated CLL. The assay was immunoSEQ multiplex PCR, and TCRdb's table has in-frame clones only and misses some. The table lists over 150,000 clones, 55% to 85% of them singletons. The sequencing here drew on PBMCs, taken after 24 months of ibrutinib treatment. The receptors were sampled from a human donor with chronic lymphocytic leukemia. Each CDR3 is given without its conserved first and last residue. Each record gives: J gene, V gene, CDR3 length, CDR3 protein.

>TRBJ2-1|TRBV9|11
ASSVGRYNEQF
>TRBJ2-2|TRBV29-1|16
SVGLWLAGEGNTGELF
>TRBJ2-5|TRBV5-4|12
ASSLVQTQETQY
>TRBJ2-7|TRBV6-1|11
ASSERGAYEQY
>TRBJ1-1|TRBV14|15
ASSQFTGVLSNTEAF
>TRBJ1-5|TRBV7-2|12
ASSFGQANQPQH
>TRBJ1-2|TRBV9|15
ASSVGPVRQGDYGYT
>TRBJ2-1|TRBV9|13
ASSVWAGDNNEQF
>TRBJ1-2|TRBV7-2|12
ASSPDSGIYGYT
>TRBJ1-2|TRBV10-3|11
ACFSGLSGGYT
>TRBJ2-3|TRBV11-3|13
ASSFSGRDTDTQY
>TRBJ2-3|TRBV5-1|14
ASSTGLAGGTDTQY
>TRBJ2-7|TRBV7-2|12
ASSADRAGYEQY
>TRBJ1-1|TRBV6-5|12
ASSRGTGLTEAF
>TRBJ1-1|TRBV6-5|12
ASSWGRLNTEAF
>TRBJ2-5|TRBV19|14
ASSNRVGGPQETQY
>TRBJ1-2|TRBV15|14
ATSRDSDRGGYGYT
>TRBJ1-1|TRBV2|13
ASRETGLMNTEAF
>TRBJ2-3|TRBV11-2|13
ASSPLWLAKNTQY
>TRBJ1-6|TRBV7-2|13
ASSLQGWYNSPLH
>TRBJ2-7|TRBV6-8|14
AVPPSGRPEPYEQY
>TRBJ2-2|TRBV30|12
ACSWLRGTGELF
>TRBJ2-3|TRBV6-4|13
ASSAGTSGTDTQY
>TRBJ2-2|TRBV6-4|14
ASSGSWSVNTGELF
>TRBJ2-7|TRBV5-4|12
ASSFAAGSYEQY
>TRBJ2-1|TRBV14|13
ASSQWREWYNEQF
>TRBJ2-1|TRBV14|17
ASSQVWPSGPSSYNEQF
>TRBJ2-7|TRBV7-2|12
ASSLYRGFYEQY
>TRBJ1-1|TRBV5-1|10
ASSVGDTEAF
>TRBJ2-7|TRBV19|12
ASSKDRSSYEQY
>TRBJ2-7|TRBV15|12
ATSSWVGSYEQY
>TRBJ1-5|TRBV6-1|11
ASRGDTHQPQH
>TRBJ2-7|TRBV7-9|15
ASSSLPGTAASYEQY
>TRBJ2-1|TRBV25-1|12
ASRDSGGHNEQF
>TRBJ1-1|TRBV29-1|13
SVEDRKEQGIEAF
>TRBJ2-6|TRBV11-1|11
ASGRSGANVLT
>TRBJ2-7|TRBV9|12
ASSVGTSGYEQY
>TRBJ2-1|TRBV11-2|14
ASSHAGDRGYNEQF
>TRBJ2-5|TRBV5-4|15
ASSQDGIAGIQETQY
>TRBJ2-1|TRBV9|13
ASSVVFSDNNEQF
>TRBJ2-7|TRBV28|13
ASSLPGHKTYEQY
>TRBJ1-2|TRBV5-4|9
ASSFRYGYT
>TRBJ2-7|TRBV19|14
ASSIAGTGIQLEQY
>TRBJ1-2|TRBV4-1|13
ASSQDRGGNYGYT
>TRBJ2-7|TRBV7-8|13
ASSLSAGVGYEQY
>TRBJ1-3|TRBV29-1|10
SASTSGNTIY
>TRBJ2-1|TRBV2|10
ASMGLGPGAV
>TRBJ2-6|TRBV30|11
AWSGSGANVLT
>TRBJ2-7|TRBV18|14
ASSPPLAGGDREQY
>TRBJ2-3|TRBV12-5|13
ASGLGAGVTDTQY
>TRBJ1-2|TRBV4-3|15
ASSQAWGTGTLGGYT
>TRBJ2-7|TRBV29-1|10
SVLEGPYEQY
>TRBJ2-3|TRBV2|12
ASSAQAFTDTQY
>TRBJ2-2|TRBV7-9|14
ASSSGAGGRTGELF
>TRBJ2-5|TRBV7-8|15
ASSSRVSGMTQETQY
>TRBJ2-5|TRBV5-1|14
ASSTGLSALRGTQY
>TRBJ2-2|TRBV6-1|15
ASSEAGLAGVPGELF
>TRBJ2-7|TRBV7-8|10
ASSFSGLEQY
>TRBJ2-7|TRBV28|21
ASSFYVGGWGTGLRRSSYEQY
>TRBJ2-2|TRBV29-1|11
SVRVANTGELF